This record looks at one TCR beta chain sequence and its context. Antigen: not known. Other DNA sequences in this sample translate to the same CDR3. The data belong to a study of beta chain features in type 1 diabetes. Findings and caveats of the study: Among type 1 diabetes patients, VDJ junctions had fewer insertions and more deletions. Significant though moderate, a shortening of TCRB CDR3s appeared in all four CD4+ subsets of Type 1 diabetes patients. Sequencing of cDNA might inflate the share of cells that strongly express TCR.

All of the isolated RNA was reverse transcribed, so expressed TCRB transcripts were sequenced. Here immunoSEQ multiplex PCR was the method, and the copy in TCRdb shows in-frame clones only, minus some. The sample has almost 350,000 clones; 9.3% are singletons. Trimming at V came to 1 base and at J to 1 base, leaving 3 bases not matched to a gene. CDR3 length equals 16 residues. CDR1 LNHDA and CDR2 SQIVND come from the germline V gene (reference sequence). The sample consisted of central memory CD4+ T cells from blood. This TCR was sampled from a man aged 25 to 40 with type 1 diabetes. V and J are TRBV19 and TRBJ2-5; 10 bases agree with TRBD2. CDR3 DNA: TGTGCCAGTAGTATAGGTAGCGGGGGGCGCCAAGAGACCCAGTACTTC. It translates to CASSIGSGGRQETQYF. The complete variable domain, with remaining parts taken from reference TRBV19 and TRBJ2-5, reads DGGITQSPKYLFRKEGQNVTLSCEQNLNHDAMYWYRQDPGQGLRLIYYSQIVNDFQKGDIAEGYSVSREKKESFPLTVTSAQKNPTAFYLCASSIGSGGRQETQYFGPGTRLLVL.